This passage covers 5 T cell receptor beta chains from one sample sequenced in a study of T cell responses to AZD1222 COVID-19 vaccine. The protocol was immunoSEQ multiplex PCR, while the TCRdb copy is restricted to in-frame clones and leaves out a portion. The repertoire consists of 120,000 to 150,000 clones, with about nine tenths occurring once and the leading ten covering approximately 2.7%. Sequenced material: peripheral blood, taken on day 0 of MenACWY control vaccination. All receptors derive from an adult in good health.

The gene calls are TRBV25-1 and TRBJ1-6; 7 bases align to TRBD1. V lost 6 bases and J lost 9; bases outside the gene matches: 11. The length of the CDR3 is 15 residues. Per germline, CDR1 MGHDK and CDR2 SYGVNS. Written as DNA, the CDR3 is TGTGCCAGCAGCGATAAAGGGCAGGGGGGTTCACCCCTCCACTTT. Translated, it gives CASSDKGQGGSPLHF.

V usage is TRBV9 and J usage is TRBJ1-5; 7 bases align to TRBD1. CDR3 size: 15 residues. J lost 9 bases, V lost 3 bases, and 12 bases had no gene match. Germline V gene data show CDR1 as SGDLS and CDR2 as YYNGEE. CDR3 coding DNA: TGTGCCAGCAGCGCGCTGGGGACAGCCGCGGGGCCCCAGCATTTT. The encoded protein is CASSALGTAAGPQHF.

This clone is termed medium-sized. The genes are TRBV6-5 and TRBJ2-1; a possible D gene is TRBD1 (6 bases). The CDR3 extends over 11 amino acids. Trimming shortened V by 8 bases and J by 10 bases, and 12 bases separated the two germline ends. Germline V gene lookup returns CDR1 MNHEY and CDR2 SVGAGI. CDR3 nucleotides: TGTGCCAGCCGTCAGGGGTTGGAGCAGTTCTTC. This gives the protein CASRQGLEQFF.

The chain employs TRBV5-8 and TRBJ1-2; possibly TRBD1 for D (5 bases). The CDR3 consists of 13 residues. The germline CDR1 and CDR2 sequences are SGHTS and YDEGEE. The CDR3 DNA reads TGTGCGCTCCAGGGACCCTACTTGAAAGGCTACACCTTC. Residues: CALQGPYLKGYTF.

The chain uses TRBV11-3 and TRBJ2-3; TRBD1 or TRBD2 may be the D gene (5 bases each). In germline, CDR1 is SGHNT, CDR2 YENEEA. The CDR3 has 15 residues. Trimming pared 5 bases from V and 8 bases from J, leaving 20 bases between. The CDR3 coding sequence is TGTGCCAGCAGCCGCTACCCCCCCGGGGCAGGTACGCAGTATTTT. This encodes CASSRYPPGAGTQYF.